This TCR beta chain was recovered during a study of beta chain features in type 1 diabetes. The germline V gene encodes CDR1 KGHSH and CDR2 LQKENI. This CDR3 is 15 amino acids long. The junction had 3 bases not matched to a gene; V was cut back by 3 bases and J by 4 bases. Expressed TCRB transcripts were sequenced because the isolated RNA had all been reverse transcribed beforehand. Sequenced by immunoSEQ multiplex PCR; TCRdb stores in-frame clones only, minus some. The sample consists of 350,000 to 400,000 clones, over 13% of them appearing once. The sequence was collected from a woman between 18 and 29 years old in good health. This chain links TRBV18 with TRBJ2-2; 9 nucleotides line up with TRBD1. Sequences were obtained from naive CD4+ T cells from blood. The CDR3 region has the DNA TGTGCCAGCTCACCGGACAGGGGTTTCACCGGGGAGCTGTTTTTT. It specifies CASSPDRGFTGELFF.